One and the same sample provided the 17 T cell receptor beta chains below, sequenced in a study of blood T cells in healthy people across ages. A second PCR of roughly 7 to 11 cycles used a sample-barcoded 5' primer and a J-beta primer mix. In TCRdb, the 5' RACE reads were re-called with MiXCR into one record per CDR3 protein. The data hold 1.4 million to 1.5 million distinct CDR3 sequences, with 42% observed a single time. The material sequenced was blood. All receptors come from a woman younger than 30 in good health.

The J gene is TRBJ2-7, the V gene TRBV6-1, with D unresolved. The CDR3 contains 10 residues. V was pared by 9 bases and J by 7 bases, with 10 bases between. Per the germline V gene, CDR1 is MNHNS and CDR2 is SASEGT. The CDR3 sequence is CASGVWEQYF. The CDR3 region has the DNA TGTGCCAGTGGGGTCTGGGAGCAGTACTTC.

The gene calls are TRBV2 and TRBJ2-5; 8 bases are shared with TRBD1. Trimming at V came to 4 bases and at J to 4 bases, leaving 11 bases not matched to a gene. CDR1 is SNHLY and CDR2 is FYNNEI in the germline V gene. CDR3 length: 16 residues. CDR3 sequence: CASSALHDRGPETQYF. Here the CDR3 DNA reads TGTGCCAGCAGTGCTCTCCACGACAGGGGACCAGAGACCCAGTACTTC.

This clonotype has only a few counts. The CDR3 nucleotides are TGCAGTGCTACGTCCATTTCGGGGATAGGGAGTGAGCAGTACTTC. It encodes CSATSISGIGSEQYF. The gene calls are TRBV20-1 and TRBJ2-5, with D perhaps matching TRBD2 (5 bases). V lost 4 bases to trimming and J lost 11 bases, with 26 bases between them. The CDR3 spans 15 residues. Germline assignment: CDR1 DFQATT and CDR2 SNEGSKA (reference sequence).

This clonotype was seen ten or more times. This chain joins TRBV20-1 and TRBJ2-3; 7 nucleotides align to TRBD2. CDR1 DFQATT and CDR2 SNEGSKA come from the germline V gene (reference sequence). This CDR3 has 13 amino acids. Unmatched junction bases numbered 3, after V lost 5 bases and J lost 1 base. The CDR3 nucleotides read TGCAGTGCTCCCCGGGGGGGCACAGATACGCAGTATTTT. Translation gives CSAPRGGTDTQYF.

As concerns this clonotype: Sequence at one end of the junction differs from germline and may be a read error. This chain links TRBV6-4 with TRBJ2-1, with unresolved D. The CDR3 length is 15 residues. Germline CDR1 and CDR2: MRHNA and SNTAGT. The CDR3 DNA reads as TGTCCCAGCAGTGACGGGCAGAGCTCCTACAATGAGCAGTTCTTC. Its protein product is CPSSDGQSSYNEQFF.

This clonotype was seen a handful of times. The CDR3 DNA reads TGTGCCAGCAGTATGGGGGCTGAGCAGTTCTTC. Its translation: CASSMGAEQFF. The chain combines TRBV12-3 or TRBV12-4 with TRBJ2-1, with D possibly TRBD1 on 6 matching bases. V was trimmed by 5 bases and J by 9 bases, leaving 8 bases between them. The length of the CDR3 is 11 residues.

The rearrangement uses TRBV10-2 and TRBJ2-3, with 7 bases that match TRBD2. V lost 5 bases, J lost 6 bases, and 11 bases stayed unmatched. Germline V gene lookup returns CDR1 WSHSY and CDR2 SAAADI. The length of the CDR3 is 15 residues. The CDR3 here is CASSPLAAAGDTQYF. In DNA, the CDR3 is TGCGCCAGCAGTCCGCTAGCGGCCGCCGGGGATACGCAGTATTTT.

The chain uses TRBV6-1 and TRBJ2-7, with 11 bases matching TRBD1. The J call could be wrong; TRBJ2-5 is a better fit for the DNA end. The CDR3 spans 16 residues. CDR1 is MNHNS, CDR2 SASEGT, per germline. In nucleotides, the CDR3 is TGTGCCAGCAGTGAACGGACAGGGGGCTTAGGCGAGACCCAGTACTTC. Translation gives CASSERTGGLGETQYF.

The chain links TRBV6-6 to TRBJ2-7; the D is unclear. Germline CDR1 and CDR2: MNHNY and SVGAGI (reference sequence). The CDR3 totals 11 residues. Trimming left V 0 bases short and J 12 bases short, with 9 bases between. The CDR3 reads CASSYSSSVYF. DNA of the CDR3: TGTGCCAGCAGTTACTCGAGCAGTGTGTACTTC.

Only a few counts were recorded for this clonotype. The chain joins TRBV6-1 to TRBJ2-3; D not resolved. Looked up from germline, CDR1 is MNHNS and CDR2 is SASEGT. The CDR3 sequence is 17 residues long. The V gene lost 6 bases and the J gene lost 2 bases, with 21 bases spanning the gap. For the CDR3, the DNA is TGTGCCAGCAGGGAGCACCGTGGCAGAGATTTCACAGATACGCAGTATTTT. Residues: CASREHRGRDFTDTQYF.

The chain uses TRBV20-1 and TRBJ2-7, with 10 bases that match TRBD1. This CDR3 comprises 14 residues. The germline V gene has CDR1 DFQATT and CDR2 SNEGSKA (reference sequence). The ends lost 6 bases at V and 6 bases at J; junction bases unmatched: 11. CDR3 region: CSATTGGEWCEQYF. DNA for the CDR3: TGCAGTGCCACGACAGGGGGCGAATGGTGCGAGCAGTACTTC.

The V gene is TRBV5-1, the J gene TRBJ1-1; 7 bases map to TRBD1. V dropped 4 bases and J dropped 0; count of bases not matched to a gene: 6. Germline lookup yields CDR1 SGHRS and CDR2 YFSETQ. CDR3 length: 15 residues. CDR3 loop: CASSKETGMNTEAFF. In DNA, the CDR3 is TGCGCCAGCAGCAAAGAGACAGGGATGAACACTGAAGCTTTCTTT.

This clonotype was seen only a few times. The CDR3 DNA reads TGTGCCAGCAGCCAAGAAGTTGCTCCCTGGGAGACCCAGTACTTC. It is translated as CASSQEVAPWETQYF. The V call is TRBV3-1, the J call TRBJ2-5, with D unclear. The CDR3 consists of 15 residues. Trimming removed 0 bases from V and 5 bases from J, with 13 bases in between. The germline V gene has CDR1 LGHDT and CDR2 YNNKEL (reference sequence).

The CDR3 sequence is CASKPGHRSYNEQFF. The CDR3 DNA reads TGTGCCAGCAAACCGGGACATCGCTCCTACAATGAGCAGTTCTTC. This rearrangement joins TRBV3-1 to TRBJ2-1; a weak D match, TRBD1 (6 bases). Germline V CDR1 and CDR2: LGHDT, YNNKEL (reference sequence). The CDR3 extends over 15 amino acids. V lost 7 bases, J lost 0 bases, and 13 bases lay in between.

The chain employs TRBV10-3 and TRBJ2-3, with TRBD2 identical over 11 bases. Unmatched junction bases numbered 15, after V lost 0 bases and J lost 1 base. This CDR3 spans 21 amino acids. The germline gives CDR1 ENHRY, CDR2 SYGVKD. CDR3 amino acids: CAISESTSGILSVARTDTQYF. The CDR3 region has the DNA TGTGCCATCAGTGAGTCGACTAGCGGGATTCTCTCGGTTGCCCGCACAGATACGCAGTATTTT.

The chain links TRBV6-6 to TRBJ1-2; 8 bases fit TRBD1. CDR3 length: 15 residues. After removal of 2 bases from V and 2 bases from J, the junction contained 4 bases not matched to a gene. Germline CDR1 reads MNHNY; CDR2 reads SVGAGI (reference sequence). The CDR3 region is CASSYGTGRNYGYTF. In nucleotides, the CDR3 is TGTGCCAGCAGTTACGGGACAGGACGGAACTATGGCTACACCTTC.

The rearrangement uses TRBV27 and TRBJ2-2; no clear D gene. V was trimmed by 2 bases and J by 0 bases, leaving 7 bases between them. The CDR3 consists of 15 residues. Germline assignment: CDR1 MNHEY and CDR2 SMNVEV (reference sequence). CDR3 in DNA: TGTGCCAGCAGTTTAGTGAACCCGAACACCGGGGAGCTGTTTTTT. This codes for CASSLVNPNTGELFF.